These T cell receptor beta chains were read from a single sample in a study of cytomegalovirus exposure and HLA in healthy donors. Libraries were prepared by immunoSEQ multiplex PCR; TCRdb keeps only in-frame clonotypes and omits some of them. The profile shows tens of thousands of clones, more than 85% of them singletons. Sequencing was carried out using PBMCs. Receptors originate from a woman aged 18-29 years in good health and CMV-seronegative. Both conserved end residues are part of each CDR3. The D gene is left open where the match is weak. Only part of the rows carry a size: once, few, many, or a class if the clone is expanded.

CDR3 protein	CDR3 DNA	D gene	J gene	clone size	V gene
CASSLQGANYGYTF	TGTGCCAGCAGCTTACAGGGGGCTAACTATGGCTACACCTTC	TRBD1	TRBJ1-2	.	TRBV27
CASSQGSGASTDTQYF	TGTGCCAGCAGCCAAGGTAGCGGGGCTAGCACAGATACGCAGTATTTT	TRBD2	TRBJ2-3	.	TRBV4-2
CASSLGTARGEQYF	TGTGCCAGCAGCTTGGGGACAGCCCGAGGCGAGCAGTACTTC	.	TRBJ2-7	.	TRBV5-4
CASSLSLEQYF	TGTGCCAGCAGCTTATCCCTCGAGCAGTACTTC	.	TRBJ2-7	.	TRBV7-8
CASSSPGLAVYNEQFF	TGTGCCAGCAGTTCTCCGGGACTAGCGGTCTACAATGAGCAGTTCTTC	TRBD2	TRBJ2-1	once	TRBV28
CASSPGLSRDEQYF	TGTGCCAGCAGCCCCGGACTATCCCGGGACGAGCAGTACTTC	.	TRBJ2-7	once	TRBV11-3
CASQTGYNTEAFF	TGTGCCAGCCAGACAGGGTATAACACTGAAGCTTTCTTT	TRBD1	TRBJ1-1	.	TRBV5-4
CASSPLAANEQFF	TGTGCCAGCAGTCCCCTAGCGGCCAATGAGCAGTTCTTC	TRBD2	TRBJ2-1	few	TRBV27
CASSPDMGTGNEQFF	TGCGCCAGCAGCCCAGATATGGGGACAGGGAATGAGCAGTTCTTC	TRBD1	TRBJ2-1	once	TRBV4-3
CASSQGVQGAYEQYF	TGTGCCAGCAGCCAAGGGGTACAGGGGGCCTACGAGCAGTACTTC	TRBD1	TRBJ2-7	.	TRBV4-2
CASSRDRGETQYF	TGTGCCAGCAGCCGTGACAGGGGTGAGACCCAGTACTTC	TRBD1	TRBJ2-5	.	TRBV7-9
CASSQVFNTGGWSYGYTF	TGCGCCAGCAGCCAAGTTTTCAACACAGGGGGTTGGAGCTATGGCTACACCTTC	TRBD1	TRBJ1-2	.	TRBV4-3
CSASGLVEQYF	TGCAGTGCTAGCGGACTAGTCGAGCAGTACTTC	TRBD2	TRBJ2-7	.	TRBV20-1
CAISGQEYSYEQYF	TGTGCCATCAGTGGACAGGAATACTCCTACGAGCAGTACTTC	.	TRBJ2-7	.	TRBV10-3
CASSLERGTRVTGELFF	TGTGCCAGCAGCTTAGAGAGGGGGACTAGGGTCACCGGGGAGCTGTTTTTT	TRBD2	TRBJ2-2	.	TRBV7-2
CASSDRTVDTEAFF	TGTGCCAGCAGTGACCGGACAGTTGACACTGAAGCTTTCTTT	.	TRBJ1-1	.	TRBV6-5
CASSLYYEQFF	TGTGCCAGCAGCTTATATTATGAGCAGTTCTTC	.	TRBJ2-1	few	TRBV7-9
CASNPSLEGTGMNTEAFF	TGTGCCAGCAATCCCAGTTTGGAAGGGACAGGAATGAACACTGAAGCTTTCTTT	TRBD1	TRBJ1-1	.	TRBV28
CSSILVGGDTQYF	TGTTCCAGCATCCTCGTGGGGGGAGATACGCAGTATTTT	.	TRBJ2-3	.	TRBV7-9
CASSLEAGGNTIYF	TGCGCCAGCAGCTTGGAAGCAGGAGGAAACACCATATATTTT	.	TRBJ1-3	.	TRBV5-1